The rows below give T cell receptor beta chains drawn from one sample of a study of blood T cell repertoires in COVID-19. Using immunoSEQ multiplex PCR, the repertoire was profiled, and TCRdb retains in-frame clones only, with some absent. The sample has about 260,000 clones, 86% seen once. Material: peripheral blood. These receptor sequences come from a man under 40 with active or convalescent COVID-19. The CDR3 runs from the conserved cysteine through the conserved F or W. The D gene is left open where the match is weak. Not all rows give a size; the values are once, few, many and, for expanded clones, a class.

TRBV7-9	TRBJ1-1	.	.	CASSLARGANTEAFF	TGTGCCAGCAGCTTAGCCCGGGGGGCGAACACTGAAGCTTTCTTT
TRBV12-3/TRBV12-4	TRBJ1-2	once	.	CASSYRSLYGYTF	TGTGCCAGCAGTTACCGGAGTCTTTATGGCTACACCTTC
TRBV2	TRBJ1-1	.	.	CASSEEGWAEAFF	TGTGCCAGCAGTGAGGAGGGTTGGGCTGAAGCTTTCTTT
TRBV25-1	TRBJ1-5	.	TRBD1	CASSQDRGPQHF	TGTGCCAGCAGTCAAGACAGGGGGCCCCAGCATTTT
TRBV4-3	TRBJ1-3	.	.	CASSQGTQGGNTIYF	TGCGCCAGCAGCCAAGGGACTCAAGGGGGAAACACCATATATTTT
TRBV3-1/TRBV3-2	TRBJ1-1	.	.	CASSVPGRNTEAFF	TGTGCCAGCAGCGTCCCTGGGAGGAACACTGAAGCTTTCTTT
TRBV16	TRBJ1-6	few	TRBD1	CASSQGNGQGNSPLHF	TGTGCCAGCAGCCAGGGAAACGGACAGGGTAATTCACCCCTCCACTTT
TRBV15	TRBJ2-1	few	.	CATSRDLSTHATNEGQFF	TGTGCCACCAGCAGAGATTTAAGCACCCACGCAACCAATGAGGGGCAGTTCTTC
TRBV7-8	TRBJ2-7	.	.	CASSLDRAAYEQYF	TGTGCCAGCAGCTTAGACAGGGCGGCCTACGAGCAGTACTTC
TRBV14	TRBJ1-2	.	TRBD1	CASSQHPGQFYGYTF	TGTGCCAGCAGCCAACATCCGGGACAGTTCTATGGCTACACCTTC
TRBV7-2	TRBJ1-1	.	.	CASSFRTANTEAFF	TGTGCCAGCAGCTTCCGGACAGCGAACACTGAAGCTTTCTTT
TRBV10-2	TRBJ2-2	.	.	CASSSTGLPTGELFF	TGCGCCAGCAGTTCTACGGGACTCCCAACCGGGGAGCTGTTTTTT
TRBV4-2	TRBJ2-1	.	TRBD1	CASSQGKGQGYNEQFF	TGTGCCAGCAGCCAAGGGAAGGGACAGGGTTACAATGAGCAGTTCTTC
TRBV6-5	TRBJ2-5	.	TRBD2	CASSQTSGEETQYF	TGTGCCAGCAGCCAGACTAGCGGAGAAGAGACCCAGTACTTC
TRBV19	TRBJ2-2	.	TRBD2	CASSNYRLAGTGELFF	TGTGCCAGTAGTAACTACCGACTAGCGGGGACCGGGGAGCTGTTTTTT
TRBV11-3	TRBJ2-2	.	.	CASSPQGSQGRELFF	TGTGCCAGCAGCCCACAGGGTTCCCAGGGGAGGGAGCTGTTTTTT
TRBV29-1	TRBJ1-2	.	.	CSVVVQDGYTF	TGCAGCGTTGTTGTACAGGACGGCTACACCTTC
TRBV30	TRBJ1-3	.	TRBD1	CAWSGDSGNTIYF	TGTGCCTGGAGTGGGGACAGTGGAAACACCATATATTTT
TRBV5-4	TRBJ2-3	.	.	CASSLDLGTPGTDTQYF	TGTGCCAGCAGCTTGGATCTCGGGACTCCGGGCACAGATACGCAGTATTTT
TRBV4-3	TRBJ1-1	.	TRBD1	CASSQDFRGLNTEAFF	TGCGCCAGCAGCCAAGACTTTAGGGGGCTGAACACTGAAGCTTTCTTT
TRBV28	TRBJ2-3	.	.	CASTIPNTDTQYF	TGTGCCAGCACAATTCCAAACACAGATACGCAGTATTTT
TRBV9	TRBJ2-7	.	.	CASSPPQSYEQYF	TGTGCCAGCAGCCCCCCCCAGTCCTACGAGCAGTACTTC
TRBV11-2	TRBJ2-3	.	TRBD2	CASSLAGGRTDTQYF	TGTGCCAGCAGCTTGGCGGGGGGCCGCACAGATACGCAGTATTTT
TRBV15	TRBJ1-2	.	.	CATSRDRGFGGYTF	TGTGCCACCAGCAGAGATCGGGGGTTCGGTGGCTACACCTTC
TRBV10-3	TRBJ1-2	.	.	CAIAAHGARGYTF	TGTGCCATCGCTGCGCATGGGGCGCGGGGCTACACCTTC
TRBV11-2	TRBJ1-3	.	.	CASSLDWGGSGNTIYF	TGTGCCAGCAGCTTAGACTGGGGAGGCTCTGGAAACACCATATATTTT
TRBV19	TRBJ1-6	.	.	CASSIRESPLHF	TGTGCCAGTAGTATACGAGAGTCACCCCTCCACTTT
TRBV6-2/TRBV6-3	TRBJ2-7	once	TRBD2	CASSYRIEASGPYEQYF	TGTGCCAGCAGTTACCGGATTGAGGCTAGCGGACCCTACGAGCAGTACTTC
TRBV12-2	TRBJ2-5	.	.	CASRSTPRVAGGNQETQYF	.
TRBV4-3	TRBJ1-2	.	.	CASSQDYEGVANYGYTF	TGCGCCAGCAGCCAAGACTACGAGGGGGTGGCTAACTATGGCTACACCTTC
TRBV7-9	TRBJ1-1	once	.	CASSSQPQGNTEAFF	TGTGCCAGCAGCTCCCAACCCCAGGGGAACACTGAAGCTTTCTTT